The entry below describes one T cell receptor (beta chain). Its antigen is currently unknown. The source of the sample is a study of beta chain features in type 1 diabetes. Overall study context: Examination of sorted cells across all samples involved about 100,000,000 cells.

Trimming removed 0 bases at V and 3 bases at J, with 16 bases between. CDR1 is SGDLS and CDR2 is YYNGEE in the germline V gene. The CDR3 spans 16 residues. The study reverse transcribed the entire isolated RNA, so it sequenced expressed TCRB transcripts. Libraries were prepared by immunoSEQ multiplex PCR; TCRdb keeps only in-frame clonotypes and omits some of them. The sample carries hundreds of thousands of clones, about 17% recorded once. Study-wide points: It was among patients, rather than healthy donors, that naive, central memory and Treg TCRB repertoires appeared more similar. Researchers report that Type 1 diabetes patients had moderately but significantly shorter TCRB CDR3s across all four CD4+ subsets.

Specimen: naive CD4+ T cells from blood. The chain carries TRBV9 and TRBJ2-7; no firm D call. This TCR derives from a woman aged 18-35 years in good health. CDR3 amino acids: CASSVDDPAPLYEQYF. CDR3 nucleotide sequence: TGTGCCAGCAGCGTAGACGATCCAGCCCCCCTCTACGAGCAGTACTTC.